This T cell receptor (beta chain) came from a study of blood T cell repertoires in COVID-19. Original data processing: Cell counts per sample came from amplifying reference gene primers. Profiled with immunoSEQ multiplex PCR; TCRdb holds only in-frame clones, not every one. The D gene and trimming were derived from the DNA, and the V and J assignments and clone size from that table. The sample consists of around 250,000 clones, more than 75% of them appearing once. In its sample, this clone was seen once. This CDR3 spans 15 amino acids. The V and J ends lost 0 bases and 2 bases respectively, with 11 bases between them. Germline CDR1 is SGHTA and CDR2 is FQGNSA. The age range of participants was about 18 to 95 years, with residence in about two dozen US areas. Assignments of participants to cohorts depended upon their own reported clinical history.

The sample was PBMCs or T cells enriched from blood (not recorded which). This rearrangement joins TRBV7-2 to TRBJ2-7, with TRBD1 as a possible D gene (5 bases). This sequence was found in a man between 18 and 35 years old who had recovered from COVID-19. The CDR3, as DNA: TGTGCCAGCAGCTTAGCGTCAGGGAATGCCTACGAGCAGTACTTC. Translation gives CASSLASGNAYEQYF.